Below are 3 T cell receptor beta chains sequenced from a single sample in a study of shared clonotypes between healthy human individuals. Assay used: immunoSEQ multiplex PCR; TCRdb lists only in-frame clones, some missing. The sample yields some 2 million clones, approximately 95% seen once. Specimen: naive CD4+ T cells sorted from blood. Noted subset: CD45RA+ positively selected. These receptors all stem from a man between 18 and 29 years old in good health.

To note about this clone: At the DNA level, this CDR3 is encoded by other sequences in the same sample as well. The gene calls are TRBV2 and TRBJ2-3; D is unclear. Trimming stripped 4 bases from V and 3 bases from J, with 5 bases between. Germline CDR1 SNHLY, CDR2 FYNNEI. This CDR3 contains 12 residues. CDR3 bases: TGTGCCAGCAGTGTCGGAACAGATACGCAGTATTTT. Translating it yields CASSVGTDTQYF. The full variable domain, with the rest looked up from reference TRBV2 and TRBJ2-3, is EPEVTQTPSHQVTQMGQEVILRCVPISNHLYFYWYRQILGQKVEFLVSFYNNEISEKSEIFDDQFSVERPDGSNFTLKIRSTKLEDSAMYFCASSVGTDTQYFGPGTRLTVL.

V usage is TRBV4-1 and J usage is TRBJ2-7, with TRBD2 matching over 10 bases. V lost 1 base to trimming and J lost 0 bases; unmatched junction nucleotides: 3. CDR3 size: 16 residues. Germline V gene sequence: CDR1 MGHRA, CDR2 YSYEKL. Here the CDR3 reads CASSQGGLADSYEQYF. CDR3 coding DNA: TGCGCCAGCAGCCAAGGCGGACTAGCGGACTCCTACGAGCAGTACTTC.

The V call is TRBV2, the J call TRBJ1-4; 9 bases match TRBD1. CDR3 length: 14 amino acids. Germline V gene lookup returns CDR1 SNHLY and CDR2 FYNNEI. J was trimmed by 7 bases and V by 6 bases; bases with no gene match: 6. The CDR3: CASSSGQGIEKLFF. In DNA, the CDR3 is TGTGCCAGCAGCTCGGGACAGGGTATTGAAAAACTGTTTTTT.